A selection of T cell receptor beta chains follows, all from one sample in a study of blood T cell repertoires in COVID-19. Profiling relied on immunoSEQ multiplex PCR, and the TCRdb table lists in-frame clones only, not all of them. Here the sample spans 300,000 to 450,000 clones, approximately 89% being singletons. The sample taken for sequencing was peripheral blood. These receptors were collected from a woman aged 60-70 years with COVID-19, enrolled during active disease. Each CDR3 is given with its conserved first and last residue. A D gene is named only where the DNA matches it firmly. Size is stated for part of the rows, as once, few or many counts, or as a class when the clone is expanded.

abundance,j_gene,v_gene,d_gene,CDR3aa,CDR3nt
.,TRBJ1-4,TRBV6-5,TRBD1,CASRTDRVDEKLFF,TGTGCCAGCAGAACGGACAGGGTGGATGAAAAACTGTTTTTT
few,TRBJ1-4,TRBV6-5,.,CASSRSADSEKLFF,TGTGCCAGCAGTCGGAGCGCGGACAGCGAAAAACTGTTTTTT
.,TRBJ1-5,TRBV28,TRBD1,CASRSRDRGLEPQHF,TGTGCCAGCAGAAGCCGGGACAGGGGCTTGGAGCCCCAGCATTTT
.,TRBJ1-5,TRBV6-5,.,CASSPYRENNQPQHF,TGTGCCAGCAGCCCCTACAGAGAAAACAATCAGCCCCAGCATTTT
few,TRBJ1-1,TRBV29-1,.,CSVGGVLKTEAFF,TGCAGCGTGGGGGGGGTTTTAAAAACTGAAGCTTTCTTT
few,TRBJ1-6,TRBV6-5,TRBD1,CASSRQGKGSPLHF,TGTGCCAGCAGTCGACAGGGGAAAGGGTCACCCCTCCACTTT
.,TRBJ1-1,TRBV3-1/TRBV3-2,.,CASSLTGQALTEAFF,TGTGCCAGCAGCCTAACGGGACAAGCATTAACTGAAGCTTTCTTT
.,TRBJ2-2,TRBV3-1/TRBV3-2,.,CASSFKGGLDGELFF,TGTGCCAGCAGCTTCAAGGGGGGGTTGGACGGGGAGCTGTTTTTT
.,TRBJ1-3,TRBV15,.,CATRGLGNTIYF,TGTGCCACCAGGGGGCTGGGAAACACCATATATTTT
.,TRBJ1-5,TRBV6-5,TRBD1,CASRGTGGSNQPQHF,TGTGCCAGCAGAGGGACAGGGGGTAGCAATCAGCCCCAGCATTTT
.,TRBJ2-3,TRBV18,.,CASSPWGVTDTQYF,TGTGCCAGCTCACCATGGGGGGTTACAGATACGCAGTATTTT
.,TRBJ1-2,TRBV9,TRBD1,CASSGTARRGYTF,TGTGCCAGCAGTGGGACAGCTAGAAGAGGCTACACCTTC
.,TRBJ1-2,TRBV11-2,.,CASSSIRSNYGYTF,TGTGCCAGCAGTTCTATACGTTCTAACTATGGCTACACCTTC
.,TRBJ2-3,TRBV15,.,CATVRGSTDTQYF,TGTGCCACCGTGCGGGGTAGCACAGATACGCAGTATTTT
.,TRBJ1-2,TRBV29-1,.,CSVLQGANYGYTF,TGCAGCGTTCTCCAGGGTGCTAACTATGGCTACACCTTC
.,TRBJ1-1,TRBV18,TRBD1,CASSPRTGGITEAFF,TGTGCCAGCTCACCACGGACAGGGGGTATAACTGAAGCTTTCTTT
.,TRBJ2-1,TRBV15,.,CATSGLMKERNEQFF,TGTGCCACCAGCGGCCTTATGAAGGAGAGGAATGAGCAGTTCTTC
once,TRBJ1-2,TRBV27,.,CASSLTVLGYGYTF,TGTGCCAGCAGTTTGACAGTTCTGGGCTATGGCTACACCTTC
.,TRBJ2-4,TRBV19,TRBD2,CASSISGRYGGGAKNIQYF,TGTGCCAGTAGTATCAGCGGTCGGTATGGCGGGGGTGCCAAAAACATTCAGTACTTC
once,TRBJ2-3,TRBV5-1,TRBD2,CASSPGGGDTQYF,TGCGCCAGCAGCCCGGGAGGGGGAGATACGCAGTATTTT
.,TRBJ2-3,TRBV25-1,TRBD2,CASSVGAGGPTDTQYF,TGTGCCAGCAGTGTAGGGGCGGGGGGGCCAACAGATACGCAGTATTTT
.,TRBJ1-4,TRBV10-3,.,CAISEQFTEKLFF,TGTGCCATCAGTGAGCAGTTTACGGAAAAACTGTTTTTT
.,TRBJ1-6,TRBV19,.,CASSDRAFYSPLHF,TGTGCCAGTAGTGACAGAGCCTTTTATTCACCCCTCCACTTT
.,TRBJ1-1,TRBV28,TRBD1,CASSPPQGSGAFF,TGTGCCAGCAGTCCCCCACAGGGGAGTGGAGCTTTCTTT
.,TRBJ2-1,TRBV13,.,CASSFRRKTHYNEQFF,TGTGCCAGCAGTTTTAGGCGGAAAACACATTACAATGAGCAGTTCTTC
once,TRBJ2-7,TRBV6-5,.,CASSYGGNSYEQYF,TGTGCCAGCAGTTACGGAGGGAACTCCTACGAGCAGTACTTC
once,TRBJ2-2,TRBV7-9,TRBD2,CASSSRRGGELFF,TGTGCCAGCAGTTCTCGGCGGGGGGGGGAGCTGTTTTTT
.,TRBJ1-2,TRBV28,.,CASRGNYGYTF,TGTGCCAGTCGGGGGAACTATGGCTACACCTTC
.,TRBJ1-1,TRBV7-9,.,CASRKEVGTEAFF,TGTGCCAGCAGAAAGGAGGTGGGCACTGAAGCTTTCTTT
.,TRBJ1-2,TRBV11-2,TRBD1,CASSSGTEAYGYTF,TGTGCCAGCAGCTCCGGGACAGAGGCTTATGGCTACACCTTC
once,TRBJ2-2,TRBV2,.,CASSREETGELFF,TGTGCCAGCAGCAGGGAGGAGACCGGGGAGCTGTTTTTT
.,TRBJ2-2,TRBV9,.,CASSRDSFSRGELFF,TGTGCCAGCAGCCGCGACTCCTTTAGTCGCGGGGAGCTGTTTTTT
.,TRBJ1-1,TRBV4-1,.,CASSPWDPGDTEAFF,TGCGCCAGCAGCCCTTGGGACCCGGGGGACACTGAAGCTTTCTTT
.,TRBJ1-6,TRBV28,.,CASSPAPPYNSPLHF,TGTGCCAGCAGTCCAGCGCCCCCTTATAATTCACCCCTCCACTTT
few,TRBJ2-4,TRBV6-1,.,CASSENTGPGIQYF,TGTGCCAGCAGTGAGAATACAGGGCCGGGCATTCAGTACTTC
.,TRBJ2-3,TRBV28,TRBD1,CASSTGATDTQYF,TGTGCCAGCAGCACAGGGGCCACAGATACGCAGTATTTT
once,TRBJ1-2,TRBV30,TRBD1,CAFLSRGQGHYGYTF,TGTGCCTTTCTCTCCCGGGGACAGGGCCACTATGGCTACACCTTC
.,TRBJ1-2,TRBV4-2,.,CASSPGNYGYTF,TGTGCCAGCAGCCCGGGTAACTATGGCTACACCTTC
.,TRBJ1-1,TRBV11-2,.,CASSLSRGNTEAFF,TGTGCCAGCAGCTTAAGCCGGGGGAACACTGAAGCTTTCTTT
.,TRBJ1-3,TRBV12-5,.,CASGPGTISGNTIYF,TGTGCTAGTGGTCCCGGGACAATTTCAGGAAACACCATATATTTT
.,TRBJ2-5,TRBV28,TRBD1,CASVTGGEETQYF,TGTGCCAGTGTTACAGGGGGAGAAGAGACCCAGTACTTC
.,TRBJ1-4,TRBV5-1,.,CASSSGNSLNEKLFF,TGCGCCAGCAGCTCCGGGAACAGCTTAAATGAAAAACTGTTTTTT
.,TRBJ1-2,TRBV30,.,CAWSVQRAPLIGYTF,TGTGCCTGGAGTGTCCAACGAGCACCCTTGATTGGCTACACCTTC
.,TRBJ2-1,TRBV9,.,CASSVADSSYNEQFF,TGTGCCAGCAGCGTAGCTGACAGTTCCTACAATGAGCAGTTCTTC
.,TRBJ2-5,TRBV19,.,CASSITHRRGPEGQETQYF,TGTGCCAGTAGTATTACCCACCGACGGGGTCCCGAGGGCCAAGAGACCCAGTACTTC
.,TRBJ2-1,TRBV14,TRBD1,CASSQNLGGQGALDEQFF,TGTGCCAGCAGCCAAAACCTTGGGGGACAGGGGGCTTTGGATGAGCAGTTCTTC
once,TRBJ2-7,TRBV2,.,CASREGGGEYEQYF,TGTGCCAGCAGAGAGGGGGGGGGCGAGTACGAGCAGTACTTC